This T cell receptor beta chain is drawn from a study of cytomegalovirus exposure and HLA in healthy donors. Note on this clone: Its specificity is not known.

General study results and limits: The authors judged a highly shared variant cluster likely a sequencing artifact.

Germline CDR1 SGHTA, CDR2 FQGNSA. V lost 0 bases and J 3 bases, leaving 9 bases between the germline ends. The CDR3 has 15 amino acids. A multiplex PCR was run with 60 Vbeta primers and 13 Jbeta primers. Method: immunoSEQ multiplex PCR; TCRdb's copy keeps in-frame clones and lacks some. The sample lists some 120,000 clones, approximately 75% occurring once. The material sequenced was PBMCs. This chain links TRBV7-2 with TRBJ1-3; no clear D. The clonotype comes from a man aged 40-50 years in good health and CMV-seronegative. The CDR3 DNA follows: TGTGCCAGCAGCTTAGCGCCGGGGATTGGAAACACCATATATTTT. Protein: CASSLAPGIGNTIYF.